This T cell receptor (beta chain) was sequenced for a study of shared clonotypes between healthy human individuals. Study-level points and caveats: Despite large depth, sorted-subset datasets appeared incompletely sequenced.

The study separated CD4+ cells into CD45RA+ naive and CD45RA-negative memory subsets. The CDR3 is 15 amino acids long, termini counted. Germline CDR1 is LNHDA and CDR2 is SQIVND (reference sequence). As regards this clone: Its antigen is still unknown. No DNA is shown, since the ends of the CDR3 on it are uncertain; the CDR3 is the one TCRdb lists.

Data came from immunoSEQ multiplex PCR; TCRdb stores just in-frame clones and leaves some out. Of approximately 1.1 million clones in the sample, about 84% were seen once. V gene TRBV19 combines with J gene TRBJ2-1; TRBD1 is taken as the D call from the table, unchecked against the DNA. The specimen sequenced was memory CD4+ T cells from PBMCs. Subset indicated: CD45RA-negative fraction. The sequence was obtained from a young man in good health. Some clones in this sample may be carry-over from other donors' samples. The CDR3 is CASSSGQGSKYEQFF.